This TCR beta chain was recovered during a study of T cell responses to AZD1222 COVID-19 vaccine (dated by TCRdb to the early 2020s). Describing the broader study: TCR sequencing covered more than 230 trial participants: approximately 200 given two doses of AZD1222 and approximately 25 given two doses of MenACWY control vaccine. Trial participants were enrolled by age into 18-55, 56-69 and 70-plus year subgroups, with approximately 150, 30 and 60 TCR-sequenced participants respectively.

Per the germline V gene, MDHEN is the CDR1 and SYDVKM is the CDR2. Its CDR3 holds 15 amino acids, cysteine through phenylalanine. The retained sequence is limited to the CDR3, 45 bases, with the frame set at the first base. Trimmed from V: 5 bases; trimmed from J: 8 bases; junction bases lacking a gene match: 12. Summary of the overall study and its limitations: The 56-69-year group was small, and its depth increase did not reach significance, likely because of low power. The vaccine-associated CD4 TCRs covered the entire spike protein, and the dominant responses fell in regions 160-218 and 743-854. Epitopes outside the regions mutated in the B.1.351 and B.1.1.7 variants were reportedly recognized by nearly half of the unique spike-specific TCRs. After two AZD1222 doses, spike-specific TCR breadth and depth were significantly higher than at day 0 and than in MenACWY recipients. Because no samples from the day 14 peak response were available, repertoires could be characterized only after the peak T cell response. Most participants were white British and females outnumbered males, and the authors suggested that clonal diversity may have been underestimated. Conclusions about previously exposed vaccinees were limited because only a handful of AZD1222 recipients were SARS-CoV-2 seropositive at baseline.

The CDR3 regions of human TCRbeta chains were analyzed by immunosequencing. In the original analysis: TCRs in the repertoires were compared against a reference library of SARS-CoV-2-specific TCRs that had been generated with the MIRA antigen-specificity platform. Breadth was defined as the fraction of unique TCRs that were SARS-CoV-2-associated. Depth was defined as the fraction of total T cells that were SARS-CoV-2-associated. Using the MIRA data, each spike-specific TCR was mapped to the spike region that the TCR reacts to and placed in a CD4 or CD8 class. Log10-transformed breadth and depth values were compared by one-way ANOVA with Sidak's multiple comparisons tests. Entries here come from immuneACCESS through TCRdb and include only in-frame sequences with V and J called. Some clones fail to appear in such tables; in the studies checked, an unresolved V gene covers under half of the shortfall, and the cause of the remainder is unknown. V and J calls plus clone size are reproduced from that table; the DNA served to infer D and trimming. The sample contains 77,000 or so clones, 75% to 95% of them found a single time. The ten largest clones take up about 29% of the sample.

Notes on this clone: Its antigen is currently not known. No base quality information exists; no much larger clone differs at one position.

Explained via the paper, the time point label denotes: about 28 days (+/-7) after the second vaccine dose. AZD1222 recipients given second doses at about 4 weeks or at about 12 weeks were pooled, since spike-specific TCR depth and breadth were not found to differ between the two schedules. The vaccinee samples were drawn from two UK trials, COV001 and COV002, one of which was a single-blind randomized controlled phase 2/3 trial testing AZD1222 (ChAdOx1 nCoV-19) in healthy adults. Trial participant PBMC samples were collected at day 0 and day 28 after the second dose for TCRbeta chain sequencing. This receptor was taken from an adult who received the AZD1222 COVID-19 vaccine. The sequenced sample was peripheral blood, obtained 28 days after the second AZD1222 dose. The sequence is built from TRBV28 and TRBJ1-2; the central 9 bases match TRBD1. The nucleotide sequence reads TGTGCCAGCAGTCATCCTTTCGGGACAGGGTACGGCTACACCTTC. Translation gives CASSHPFGTGYGYTF.